This TCR beta chain was documented in a study of blood T cell repertoires in COVID-19. Only in-frame clones appear in the TCRdb table, and some are missing; sequencing was by immunoSEQ multiplex PCR. The sample yields approximately 77,000 clones, roughly 85% seen once. The CDR3 covers 13 residues. Germline values: CDR1 LGHDT, CDR2 YNNKEL (reference sequence). V lost 4 bases and J lost 3, with 9 bases in between. What was sequenced was peripheral blood. The sequence derives from a man aged 50 or older with COVID-19, enrolled during active disease. The chain joins TRBV3-1 (or the pseudogene TRBV3-2) to TRBJ1-2, with no clear D. The DNA for the CDR3 is TGTGCCAGCAGCCCCCGAGGGCACTATGGCTACACCTTC. This gives the protein CASSPRGHYGYTF.